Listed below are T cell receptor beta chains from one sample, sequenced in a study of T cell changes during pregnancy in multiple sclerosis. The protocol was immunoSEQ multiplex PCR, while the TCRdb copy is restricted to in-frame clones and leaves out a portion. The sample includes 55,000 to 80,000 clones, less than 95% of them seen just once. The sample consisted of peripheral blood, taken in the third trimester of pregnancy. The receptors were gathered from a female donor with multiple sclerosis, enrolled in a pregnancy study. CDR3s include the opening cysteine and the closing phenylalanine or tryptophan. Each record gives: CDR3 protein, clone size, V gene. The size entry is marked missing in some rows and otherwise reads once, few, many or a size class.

CDR3aa: CASSFAGVSYEQYF
abundance: .
v_gene: TRBV7-9

CDR3aa: CASSPGPSTPLRETQYF
abundance: few
v_gene: TRBV18

CDR3aa: CATSRVRGRSYNSPLHF
abundance: .
v_gene: TRBV15

CDR3aa: CASSEADSRQPQHF
abundance: .
v_gene: TRBV2

CDR3aa: CASSVTWTSSDTQYF
abundance: .
v_gene: TRBV9

CDR3aa: CASSPLGWGGQPQHF
abundance: .
v_gene: TRBV7-9

CDR3aa: CSVLRGGNTEAFF
abundance: .
v_gene: TRBV29-1

CDR3aa: CASSGTHQGRGGYTF
abundance: .
v_gene: TRBV5-4

CDR3aa: CALFSVGESSYYSGNTIYF
abundance: .
v_gene: TRBV5-1

CDR3aa: CASSQAPSEGGYTF
abundance: few
v_gene: TRBV4-3

CDR3aa: CASSRGSSYEQYF
abundance: .
v_gene: TRBV6-5

CDR3aa: CASSSGGATNEKLFF
abundance: .
v_gene: TRBV5-1

CDR3aa: CASSSRVGGGTDAQYF
abundance: .
v_gene: TRBV7-2

CDR3aa: CAIRPGGKSTDTQYF
abundance: .
v_gene: TRBV2

CDR3aa: CASSERGATGANVLTF
abundance: few
v_gene: TRBV6-4

CDR3aa: CASSLKGQGAYGYTF
abundance: .
v_gene: TRBV5-6

CDR3aa: CASRGRDTEAFF
abundance: few
v_gene: TRBV25-1

CDR3aa: CASSQGAGSFAAIYF
abundance: .
v_gene: TRBV4-3

CDR3aa: CASSLGDRGPTGELFF
abundance: .
v_gene: TRBV5-4

CDR3aa: CAISTDFNEKLFF
abundance: .
v_gene: TRBV10-3

CDR3aa: CASSFWTGGNYGYTF
abundance: .
v_gene: TRBV28

CDR3aa: CASSFRGGGAPTYEQYF
abundance: .
v_gene: TRBV27

CDR3aa: CASSEAEISSYEQYF
abundance: .
v_gene: TRBV7-8

CDR3aa: CASSSGVRFYF
abundance: .
v_gene: TRBV14

CDR3aa: CASSSGLAGAGDTQYF
abundance: .
v_gene: TRBV5-1

CDR3aa: CASSPSQAVETQYF
abundance: once
v_gene: TRBV18

CDR3aa: CASSWGLAGGTGELFF
abundance: .
v_gene: TRBV6-5

CDR3aa: CASSIGQRNSPLHF
abundance: .
v_gene: TRBV19